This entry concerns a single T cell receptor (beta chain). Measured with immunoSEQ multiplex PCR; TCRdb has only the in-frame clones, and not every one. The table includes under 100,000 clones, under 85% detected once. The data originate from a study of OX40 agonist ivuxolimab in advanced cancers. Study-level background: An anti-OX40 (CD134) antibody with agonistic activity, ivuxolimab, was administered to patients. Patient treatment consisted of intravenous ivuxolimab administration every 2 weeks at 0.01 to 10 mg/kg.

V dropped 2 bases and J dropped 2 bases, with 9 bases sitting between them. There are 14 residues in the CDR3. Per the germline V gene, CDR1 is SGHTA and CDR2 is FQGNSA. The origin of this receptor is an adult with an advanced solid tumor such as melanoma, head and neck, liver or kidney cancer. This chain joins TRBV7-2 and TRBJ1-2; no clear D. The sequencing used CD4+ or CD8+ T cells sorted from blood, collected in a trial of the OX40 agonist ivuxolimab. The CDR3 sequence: CASSLPTVNYGYTF. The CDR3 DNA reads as TGTGCCAGCAGCTTACCCACGGTCAACTATGGCTACACCTTC. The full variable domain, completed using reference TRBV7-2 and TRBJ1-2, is GAGVSQSPSNKVTEKGKDVELRCDPISGHTALYWYRQSLGQGLEFLIYFQGNSAPDKSGLPSDRFSAERTGGSVSTLTIQRTQQEDSAVYLCASSLPTVNYGYTFGSGTRLTVV.